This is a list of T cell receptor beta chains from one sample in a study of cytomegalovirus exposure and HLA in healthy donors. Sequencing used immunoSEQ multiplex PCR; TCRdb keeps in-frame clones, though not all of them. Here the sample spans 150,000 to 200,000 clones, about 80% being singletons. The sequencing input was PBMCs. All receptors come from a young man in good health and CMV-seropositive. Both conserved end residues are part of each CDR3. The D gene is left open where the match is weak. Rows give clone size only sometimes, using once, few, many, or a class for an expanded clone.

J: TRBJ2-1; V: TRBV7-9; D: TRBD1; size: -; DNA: TGTGCCAGCAACAGAGGGACAGGAGGAGAGCGCTTGCAGTTCTTC; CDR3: CASNRGTGGERLQFF
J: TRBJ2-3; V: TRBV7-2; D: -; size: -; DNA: TGTGCCAGCAGCTTAGCTATCACAGATACGCAGTATTTT; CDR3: CASSLAITDTQYF
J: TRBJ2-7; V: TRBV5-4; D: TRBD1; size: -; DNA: TGTGCCAGCGCCCGACAGGGGGACTACGAGCAGTACTTC; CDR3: CASARQGDYEQYF
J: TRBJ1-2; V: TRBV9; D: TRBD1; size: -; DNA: TGTGCCAGCAGGGGACAGGGCAATAACTATGGCTACACCTTC; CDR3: CASRGQGNNYGYTF
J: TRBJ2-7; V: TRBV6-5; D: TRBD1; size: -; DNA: TGTGCCAGCAGTTACTTGACGTCCGGGACAGCCTACGAGCAGTACTTC; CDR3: CASSYLTSGTAYEQYF
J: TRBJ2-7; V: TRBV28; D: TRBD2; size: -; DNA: TGTGCCAGCAGCCTTCCGGGACTAGGAGCCTACGAGCAGTACTTC; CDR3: CASSLPGLGAYEQYF
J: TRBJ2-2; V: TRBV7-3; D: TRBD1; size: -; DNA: TGTGCCAGCAGCTCGAGACAGGGGGCTAGGGTCGGGGAGCTGTTTTTT; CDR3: CASSSRQGARVGELFF
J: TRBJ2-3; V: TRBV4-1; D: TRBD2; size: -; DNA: TGCGCCAGCAGCCAAGGCCGTCTAGCGGGAGTGTTTGATACGCAGTATTTT; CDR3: CASSQGRLAGVFDTQYF
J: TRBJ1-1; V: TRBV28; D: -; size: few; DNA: TGTGCCAGTAGTTTAGGGAGGGTGGGGACTGAAGCTTTCTTT; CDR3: CASSLGRVGTEAFF
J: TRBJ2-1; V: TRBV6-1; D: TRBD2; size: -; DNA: TGTGCCAGCCTAGGACTAGCGGCCTACAATGAGCAGTTCTTC; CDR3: CASLGLAAYNEQFF
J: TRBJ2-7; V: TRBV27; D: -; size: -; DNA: TGTGCCAGCAGTTCGACAGGTAGCTCCTACGAGCAGTACTTC; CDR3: CASSSTGSSYEQYF
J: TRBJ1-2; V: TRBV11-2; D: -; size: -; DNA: TGTGCCAGCAGCTTAGAAGGGGATCTTAACTATGGCTACACCTTC; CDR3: CASSLEGDLNYGYTF
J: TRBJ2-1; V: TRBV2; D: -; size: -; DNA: TGTGCCAGCAGTGGGACTGGGATGGACAATGAGCAGTTCTTC; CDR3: CASSGTGMDNEQFF
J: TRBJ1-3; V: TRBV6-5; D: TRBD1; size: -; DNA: TGTGCCAGCAGACCAGCAGGGGGTCGAAACACCATATATTTT; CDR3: CASRPAGGRNTIYF